The rows below give T cell receptor beta chains drawn from one sample of a study of T-cell memory formation after mild COVID-19. Via MiXCR, TCRdb re-called the 5' RACE reads, giving one row per CDR3 protein. The sample has about 360,000 distinct CDR3 sequences; around 15% are singletons. Material for sequencing was PBMCs or a T cell subset sorted from them (not recorded which). Source of these receptors: a man aged 18 to 30 who had mild COVID-19 (a few samples of this study predate the infection). Cell type and time point are not known. Both conserved end residues are part of each CDR3. D genes are given only for firm matches. Rows may omit the clone size; those that give it use once, few, many or a size class.

CASSQSHWGALAGELFF | TGCGCCAGCAGCCAGTCGCACTGGGGGGCCTTGGCCGGGGAGCTGTTTTTT | NA | NA | TRBJ2-2 | TRBV4-3
CSARPSRGRYEQYF | TGCAGTGCTAGACCTTCCAGGGGGCGCTACGAGCAGTACTTC | few | TRBD1 | TRBJ2-7 | TRBV20-1
CAISESAAQETQYF | TGTGCCATCAGTGAGTCGGCAGCCCAAGAGACCCAGTACTTC | few | NA | TRBJ2-5 | TRBV10-3
CSVGIIRGLNNEQFF | TGCAGCGTTGGGATAATCCGGGGGCTGAACAATGAGCAGTTCTTC | few | NA | TRBJ2-1 | TRBV29-1
CASSQAGQGASGYTF | TGTGCCAGCAGCCAAGCGGGACAGGGCGCGAGTGGCTACACCTTC | NA | TRBD1 | TRBJ1-2 | TRBV3-1
CSASRNYGYTF | TGCAGTGCTAGTAGGAACTATGGCTACACCTTC | few | NA | TRBJ1-2 | TRBV20-1
CASTGEGSTDTQYF | TGTGCCAGCACGGGGGAAGGGAGCACAGATACGCAGTATTTT | NA | NA | TRBJ2-3 | TRBV7-9
CASSLFGEETQYF | TGTGCCAGCAGCTTATTTGGGGAAGAGACCCAGTACTTC | few | NA | TRBJ2-5 | TRBV7-3
CASSRTPETQYF | TGTGCCAGCAGCAGGACTCCTGAGACGCAGTATTTT | many | NA | TRBJ2-3 | TRBV12-3/TRBV12-4
CASTLGDSPLHF | TGTGCCAGCACCCTCGGGGATTCACCCCTCCACTTT | NA | NA | TRBJ1-6 | TRBV6-6
CASSLRFRGYEYNEQFF | TGTGCCAGCAGCTTGAGGTTCCGGGGCTACGAATACAATGAGCAGTTCTTC | few | NA | TRBJ2-1 | TRBV7-2
CASSPPGPFLDEQFF | TGTGCCAGCAGCCCCCCAGGCCCTTTTCTGGATGAGCAGTTCTTC | NA | NA | TRBJ2-1 | TRBV7-9
CASTRPGTSSNEQYF | TGTGCCAGCACCCGGCCAGGGACCTCATCCAACGAGCAGTACTTC | NA | NA | TRBJ2-7 | TRBV11-1
CSVEDRGGLVPYGYTF | TGCAGCGTTGAAGATCGGGGGGGGCTCGTCCCCTATGGCTACACCTTC | NA | NA | TRBJ1-2 | TRBV29-1
CASSLLQANTEAFF | TGTGCCAGCAGCTTGCTACAGGCGAACACTGAAGCTTTCTTT | NA | NA | TRBJ1-1 | TRBV7-9
CAISTSGGPSSSDTQYF | TGTGCCATCAGTACTAGCGGGGGCCCCTCCTCTTCAGATACGCAGTATTTT | NA | TRBD2 | TRBJ2-3 | TRBV10-3
CASSQPGLRVETQYF | TGTGCCAGCAGCCAACCTGGACTACGGGTTGAGACCCAGTACTTC | NA | NA | TRBJ2-5 | TRBV7-2
CASSLASWGSTDTQYF | TGCGCCAGCAGCTTGGCCTCGTGGGGGAGCACAGATACGCAGTATTTT | many | NA | TRBJ2-3 | TRBV5-1
CSVVWDRENQPQHF | TGCAGCGTGGTATGGGACAGGGAAAATCAGCCCCAGCATTTT | NA | TRBD1 | TRBJ1-5 | TRBV29-1
CASSYQRARSDTQYF | TGTGCCAGCAGTTACCAGCGGGCTAGGTCCGATACGCAGTATTTT | NA | NA | TRBJ2-3 | TRBV6-5
CASSPGQGTDTQYF | TGTGCCAGCAGCCCGGGACAGGGGACAGATACGCAGTATTTT | many | TRBD1 | TRBJ2-3 | TRBV18
CSGGAGVPGSTDTQYF | TGCAGCGGTGGTGCGGGGGTACCCGGGAGCACAGATACGCAGTATTTT | NA | TRBD2 | TRBJ2-3 | TRBV20-1
CASTTGTGGPYEQYF | TGCGCCAGCACTACCGGGACAGGGGGACCCTACGAGCAGTACTTC | NA | TRBD1 | TRBJ2-7 | TRBV5-1
CASGLGSYEQYF | TGTGCTAGTGGTTTAGGAAGCTACGAGCAGTACTTC | few | NA | TRBJ2-7 | TRBV12-5
CASSFGQGIYEQYF | TGTGCCAGCAGTTTCGGACAGGGGATCTACGAGCAGTACTTC | many | TRBD1 | TRBJ2-7 | TRBV25-1
CASSFTGVGGSPLHF | TGTGCCAGCAGTTTTACAGGGGTTGGTGGTTCACCCCTCCACTTT | few | TRBD1 | TRBJ1-6 | TRBV27
CASSFEYIRTGLFYEQYF | TGTGCCAGCAGCTTCGAGTATATCAGGACAGGGCTTTTCTACGAGCAGTACTTC | few | TRBD1 | TRBJ2-7 | TRBV7-2
CASRDGRLEQFF | TGTGCCAGCAGGGATGGGAGACTTGAGCAGTTCTTC | few | NA | TRBJ2-1 | TRBV7-2
CASRDRVAGYTF | TGTGCCAGCAGAGACAGGGTAGCGGGCTACACCTTC | NA | TRBD1 | TRBJ1-2 | TRBV12-3/TRBV12-4
CSAPDVDTQYF | TGCAGTGCCCCGGACGTAGATACGCAGTATTTT | few | NA | TRBJ2-3 | TRBV20-1
CASSLDSASNEQFF | TGTGCCAGCAGCTTGGATTCCGCCTCAAATGAGCAGTTCTTC | NA | NA | TRBJ2-1 | TRBV5-4
CASSSADEQFF | TGCGCCAGCAGCTCGGCGGATGAGCAGTTCTTC | many | NA | TRBJ2-1 | TRBV5-1
CASSYRGTSEGAQYF | TGTGCTAGCAGCTACCGGGGGACCTCCGAGGGAGCCCAGTACTTC | few | NA | TRBJ2-5 | TRBV7-7
CASSSPQRNTEAFF | TGTGCCAGCAGTTCCCCACAGCGGAACACTGAAGCTTTCTTT | few | NA | TRBJ1-1 | TRBV6-2/TRBV6-3
CASSPHPGQGGGYTF | TGTGCCAGCAGCCCGCACCCGGGACAGGGAGGTGGCTACACCTTC | few | TRBD1 | TRBJ1-2 | TRBV7-2
CSAPGGPGTDTQYF | TGCAGTGCGCCGGGGGGGCCAGGCACAGATACGCAGTATTTT | many | TRBD2 | TRBJ2-3 | TRBV20-1
CASIQGEETQYF | TGTGCCAGCATACAGGGGGAAGAGACCCAGTACTTC | few | TRBD1 | TRBJ2-5 | TRBV7-9
CASARGLTTKNIQYF | TGTGCCAGCGCACGGGGGTTGACGACCAAAAACATTCAGTACTTC | NA | NA | TRBJ2-4 | TRBV6-5
CATSDGTPAGPTYNEQFF | TGTGCCACCAGTGACGGCACCCCGGCAGGGCCCACCTACAATGAGCAGTTCTTC | many | NA | TRBJ2-1 | TRBV24-1
CASSYGTRSTDTQYF | TGTGCCAGCAGTTACGGGACTAGATCCACAGATACGCAGTATTTT | few | TRBD2 | TRBJ2-3 | TRBV6-2/TRBV6-3
CASSRTRQGHDTDTQYF | TGCGCCAGCAGCCGAACGCGGCAGGGGCACGACACAGATACGCAGTATTTT | NA | NA | TRBJ2-3 | TRBV4-1
CASRAGTRYSGANVLTF | TGTGCCAGCAGGGCCGGGACCCGATACTCTGGGGCCAACGTCCTGACTTTC | few | NA | TRBJ2-6 | TRBV5-5
CASSQVRGLGNQPQHF | TGCGCCAGCAGCCAAGTAAGGGGGCTAGGCAATCAGCCCCAGCATTTT | few | TRBD1 | TRBJ1-5 | TRBV4-1
CASSNRPNQPQHF | TGTGCCAGCAGCAATCGGCCGAATCAGCCCCAGCATTTT | few | NA | TRBJ1-5 | TRBV6-5
CASSSIRGAEQYF | TGCGCCAGCAGCTCCATCAGGGGGGCCGAGCAGTACTTC | NA | NA | TRBJ2-7 | TRBV5-1
CASSWTIVYNEQFF | TGTGCCAGCAGTTGGACTATTGTTTACAATGAGCAGTTCTTC | few | NA | TRBJ2-1 | TRBV12-3/TRBV12-4
CASSRGTGELFF | TGCGCCAGCAGTAGAGGGACCGGGGAGCTGTTTTTT | many | NA | TRBJ2-2 | TRBV5-1
CASSQTGPEQFF | TGTGCCAGCAGTCAGACAGGGCCTGAGCAGTTCTTC | few | TRBD1 | TRBJ2-1 | TRBV12-3/TRBV12-4
CASSQDPATSTEQFF | TGCGCCAGCAGCCAAGATCCCGCGACTAGCACTGAGCAGTTCTTC | few | TRBD2 | TRBJ2-1 | TRBV4-3
CASSFGDLGGDTQYF | TGTGCCAGCAGTTTTGGGGACCTAGGGGGAGATACGCAGTATTTT | NA | NA | TRBJ2-3 | TRBV12-3/TRBV12-4
CASSNPKDRANPTDTQYF | TGCGCCAGCAGCAATCCCAAGGACAGGGCAAACCCCACAGATACGCAGTATTTT | few | TRBD1 | TRBJ2-3 | TRBV5-1
CATSRAGTGNTEAFF | TGTGCCACCAGCAGAGCCGGGACAGGGAACACTGAAGCTTTCTTT | NA | TRBD1 | TRBJ1-1 | TRBV15
CASSFRALDSGIQPQHF | TGTGCCAGCAGTTTTAGGGCCCTGGACAGTGGTATTCAGCCCCAGCATTTT | few | NA | TRBJ1-5 | TRBV7-8
CASSSRVTGTDTQYF | TGTGCCAGCAGCTCCAGGGTAACGGGCACAGATACGCAGTATTTT | NA | NA | TRBJ2-3 | TRBV7-2
CSAIQGAKANYGYTF | TGCAGTGCCATACAGGGGGCAAAAGCTAACTATGGCTACACCTTC | NA | TRBD1 | TRBJ1-2 | TRBV20-1
CASSPTGDPYEQYF | TGTGCCAGCAGCCCTACAGGGGATCCCTACGAGCAGTACTTC | few | TRBD1 | TRBJ2-7 | TRBV27
CASSLDRNTDTQYF | TGTGCCAGCAGTTTGGACAGGAACACAGATACGCAGTATTTT | many | TRBD1 | TRBJ2-3 | TRBV9
CSARGDRERTEAFF | TGCAGTGCTAGAGGGGACAGGGAACGCACTGAAGCTTTCTTT | few | TRBD1 | TRBJ1-1 | TRBV20-1
CSATGTGPSGANVLTF | TGCAGTGCGACCGGGACAGGACCCTCTGGGGCCAACGTCCTGACTTTC | NA | TRBD1 | TRBJ2-6 | TRBV20-1
CASSLRWTVQETQYF | TGTGCCAGCAGCCTCCGATGGACAGTCCAAGAGACCCAGTACTTC | NA | NA | TRBJ2-5 | TRBV14